These 24 T cell receptor beta chains came from one sample sequenced in a study of CD8+CD57+ T cells in acquired aplastic anemia. The TCR beta profiling, which covered VDJ combination and CDR3 sequence, was carried out using genomic DNA as the template. TCRdb recomputed calls from the reads with MiXCR, one row per CDR3 protein. The table includes 450,000 to 600,000 distinct CDR3 sequences, more than 25% detected once. CD8+CD57+ cell expansion had been shown by flow cytometry in patients chosen for sequencing. The sequencing input was sorted CD4+, CD8+, or CD8+CD57+ T cells (not recorded which) from PBMCs. The origin of the receptors is a human donor with aplastic anemia.

The chain couples TRBV5-1 to TRBJ2-6, with D unclear. Trimming left V 6 bases short and J 1 base short, with 11 bases between. Germline V gives CDR1 SGHRS, CDR2 YFSETQ. There are 15 residues in the CDR3. The CDR3 DNA is TGCGCCAGCACCCCAACACCGTCTGGGGCCAACGTCCTGACTTTC. This sequence encodes CASTPTPSGANVLTF.

The V gene is TRBV20-1, the J gene TRBJ2-1, with TRBD2 as a possible D gene (7 bases). This CDR3 is 14 amino acids long. The germline V and J ends were trimmed by 3 bases and 5 bases, with 14 bases remaining between them. CDR1 DFQATT and CDR2 SNEGSKA come from the germline V gene (reference sequence). CDR3 residues: CSARGGAQNNEQFF. As DNA, the CDR3 is TGCAGTGCTAGGGGGGGGGCTCAAAACAATGAGCAGTTCTTC.

A few counts support this clonotype. The chain carries TRBV10-1 and TRBJ2-7; TRBD2 aligns across 12 bases. Looked up from germline, CDR1 is WNHNN and CDR2 is SYGVQD (reference sequence). CDR3 length equals 17 residues. V lost 2 bases, J lost 4 bases, and 9 bases stayed unmatched. CDR3 sequence (DNA): TGCGCCAGCAGTGAGACACTAGCGGGAGGCCCTCTTTACGAGCAGTACTTC. It encodes CASSETLAGGPLYEQYF.

The genes are TRBV25-1 and TRBJ1-2; 7 nucleotides align to TRBD1. After removal of 6 bases from V and 5 bases from J, the junction contained 9 bases not matched to a gene. Per germline, CDR1 MGHDK and CDR2 SYGVNS. The CDR3 is 14 amino acids. Here the CDR3 reads CASREPGTAYGYTF. CDR3 nucleotide sequence: TGTGCCAGCAGAGAGCCCGGGACAGCATATGGCTACACCTTC.

This clonotype turned up a few times. The rearrangement joins TRBV7-2 to TRBJ1-1; D gene uncertain. With 5 bases removed from V and 1 base from J, the gap between germline ends came to 14 bases. The CDR3 has 15 amino acids. Germline lookup yields CDR1 SGHTA and CDR2 FQGNSA. CDR3 in amino acids: CASSPRWVRNTEAFF. DNA for the CDR3: TGTGCCAGCAGCCCCCGTTGGGTGAGGAACACTGAAGCTTTCTTT.

The chain is built from TRBV7-8 and TRBJ1-2; TRBD1 matches at 8 bases. CDR1 and CDR2 (germline): SGHVS, FQNEAQ. The CDR3 contains 15 residues. V lost 4 bases to trimming and J lost 4 bases; unmatched junction nucleotides: 8. The CDR3 sequence is CASSSSGGIGYGYTF. The CDR3 DNA sequence: TGTGCCAGCAGCTCCTCAGGGGGCATAGGCTATGGCTACACCTTC. The full variable domain, rest sourced from reference TRBV7-8 and TRBJ1-2, is GAGVSQSPRYKVAKRGQDVALRCDPISGHVSLFWYQQALGQGPEFLTYFQNEAQLDKSGLPSDRFFAERPEGSVSTLKIQRTQQEDSAVYLCASSSSGGIGYGYTFGSGTRLTVV.

In this sample, this clonotype turned up many times. The chain joins TRBV25-1 to TRBJ1-2; D call uncertain. Germline V gene lookup returns CDR1 MGHDK and CDR2 SYGVNS. CDR3 length: 12 residues. The V end was cut by 6 bases, the J end by 6 bases, with 11 bases between. The CDR3 spells CASREDPNGYTF. Written as DNA, the CDR3 is TGTGCCAGCAGGGAGGACCCGAATGGCTACACCTTC.

V usage is TRBV6-4 and J usage is TRBJ2-1, with 14 bases aligning to TRBD2. Germline lookup yields CDR1 MRHNA and CDR2 SNTAGT. V trimming: 4 bases; J trimming: 9 bases; junction bases outside the gene matches: 5. The length of the CDR3 is 15 residues. CDR3 DNA sequence: TGTGCCAGCAGTGTTGGACTAGCGGGAGGTACTGAGCAGTTCTTC. The encoded protein is CASSVGLAGGTEQFF.

The rearrangement joins TRBV20-1 to TRBJ2-1; tentative D call: TRBD2 (6 bases). The CDR3 consists of 16 residues. Germline lookup yields CDR1 DFQATT and CDR2 SNEGSKA (reference sequence). V gave up 3 bases and J gave up 6 bases, with 21 bases separating them. The CDR3 here is CSASPFAAGSANEQFF. DNA of the CDR3: TGCAGTGCTAGCCCGTTTGCGGCGGGGTCCGCCAATGAGCAGTTCTTC.

This clonotype was seen a handful of times. J is TRBJ1-6 and V is TRBV30; TRBD1 matches 10 bases. Germline CDR1 and CDR2: GTSNPN and SVGIG (reference sequence). This CDR3 contains 16 residues. After removal of 3 bases from V and 6 bases from J, the junction contained 8 bases not matched to a gene. CDR3: CAWSKTGGVGNSPLHF. CDR3 nucleotide sequence: TGTGCCTGGAGCAAGACAGGGGGCGTGGGTAATTCACCCCTCCACTTT.

This clonotype came up a few times. The chain couples TRBV4-3 to TRBJ2-5, with 7 nucleotides matching TRBD2. Trimming at V came to 0 bases and at J to 4 bases, leaving 8 bases not matched to a gene. Germline CDR1 reads LGHNA; CDR2 reads YSLEER. The CDR3 spans 16 residues. Here the CDR3 reads CASSQEGSGGIETQYF. The DNA for the CDR3 is TGCGCCAGCAGCCAAGAAGGGTCGGGGGGAATAGAGACCCAGTACTTC.

Concerning this clonotype itself: Relative to the germline gene, one junction end is altered; a read error may explain this. The J gene is TRBJ1-1, the V gene TRBV10-3; D ambiguous. This CDR3 comprises 15 residues. CDR1 and CDR2 from the germline V gene are ENHRY and SYGVKD. CDR3 in amino acids: CASSEKDPRKTEAFF. The CDR3 DNA reads TGTGCCAGCAGTGAAAAAGATCCTAGAAAGACTGAAGCTTTCTTT.

V usage is TRBV5-4 and J usage is TRBJ1-2, with TRBD1 as a possible D gene (6 bases). The CDR3 contains 15 residues. Per germline, CDR1 SGHNT and CDR2 YYREEE (reference sequence). The V gene lost 2 bases and the J gene lost 4 bases, with 15 bases spanning the gap. CDR3 sequence reads: CASSFALQGRYGYTF. DNA for the CDR3: TGTGCCAGCAGCTTTGCCCTACAGGGACGCTATGGCTACACCTTC.

This clonotype was seen at least ten times. The rearrangement links TRBV4-1 to TRBJ2-7; D is ambiguous. This CDR3 contains 15 residues. CDR1 and CDR2 (germline): MGHRA, YSYEKL. Trimming took off 0 bases at V and 2 bases at J, with 11 bases between the two ends. Written as DNA, the CDR3 is TGCGCCAGCAGCCAAGATCGCGGTGGGGCCTACGAGCAGTACTTC. Its protein is CASSQDRGGAYEQYF.

The chain joins TRBV29-1 to TRBJ1-1, with TRBD1 as a possible D gene (5 bases). Trimming removed 8 bases from V and 0 bases from J, with 10 bases in between. The CDR3 sequence is 12 residues long. Germline CDR1 reads SQVTM; CDR2 reads ANQGSEA. CDR3 protein: CSLLGVNTEAFF. For the CDR3, the DNA is TGCAGCTTGTTGGGGGTGAACACTGAAGCTTTCTTT.

V gene TRBV19 combines with J gene TRBJ2-5; maybe TRBD2 (6 bases). CDR1 is LNHDA, CDR2 SQIVND, per germline (reference sequence). The CDR3 contains 16 residues. Between the trimmed V and J ends, which lost 5 bases and 1 base, there was a span of 17 bases. The CDR3 DNA is TGTGCCAGTAGTTCAACTAGGAGGGGACTCCAAGAGACCCAGTACTTC. Its translation is CASSSTRRGLQETQYF.

This clonotype came up a few times. The chain combines TRBV30 with TRBJ1-5; D may be TRBD1 (5 bases). Trimming removed 2 bases at V and 3 bases at J, with 8 bases between. CDR3 length: 13 amino acids. Looked up from germline, CDR1 is GTSNPN and CDR2 is SVGIG (reference sequence). DNA of the CDR3: TGTGCCTGGAGTCAGGGTTCCAATCAGCCCCAGCATTTT. As protein: CAWSQGSNQPQHF.

This clonotype was counted at least ten times. The chain employs TRBV20-1 and TRBJ2-7; a possible D gene is TRBD2 (5 bases). Germline assignment: CDR1 DFQATT and CDR2 SNEGSKA (reference sequence). This CDR3 has 13 amino acids. V shed 1 base and J shed 3 bases, with 10 bases lying between them. The CDR3 DNA sequence: TGCAGTGCTAGAGTACTAGAGGGCTACGAGCAGTACTTC. This codes for CSARVLEGYEQYF.

This clonotype was seen once. V usage is TRBV25-1 and J usage is TRBJ2-3; weak D call: TRBD1 (5 bases). The CDR3 totals 14 residues. Per the germline V gene, CDR1 is MGHDK and CDR2 is SYGVNS. Trimming pared 8 bases from V and 3 bases from J, leaving 15 bases between. CDR3: CASVGGRVTDTQYF. CDR3 sequence (DNA): TGTGCCAGCGTTGGTGGCAGGGTGACAGATACGCAGTATTTT. The full variable domain, in which reference TRBV25-1 and TRBJ2-3 provide the parts outside the CDR3, is EADIYQTPRYLVIGTGKKITLECSQTMGHDKMYWYQQDPGMELHLIHYSYGVNSTEKGDLSSESTVSRIRTEHFPLTLESARPSHTSQYLCASVGGRVTDTQYFGPGTRLTVL.

V and J are TRBV20-1 and TRBJ2-3; TRBD2 matches 10 bases. CDR1 and CDR2 from the germline V gene are DFQATT and SNEGSKA (reference sequence). V trimming: 6 bases; J trimming: 2 bases; junction bases outside the gene matches: 11. The CDR3 loop spans 16 amino acids. The CDR3 DNA reads as TGCAGTGCCGCTTCCCCAGCGGGGGGGCCCACAGATACGCAGTATTTT. Translating gives CSAASPAGGPTDTQYF.

Note on this clonotype: An end of the junction differs from the germline gene, which may be a read error. The V call is TRBV7-3, the J call TRBJ2-2; maybe TRBD2 (6 bases). The CDR3 is made up of 13 amino acids. The germline V gene encodes CDR1 SGHTA and CDR2 FQGTGA. The CDR3 DNA follows: TGTGCCAGCAGAGGGGCAACCACCGGGGGGCTGTTTTTT. Translated: CASRGATTGGLFF.

The chain uses TRBV4-2 and TRBJ1-1; 7 bases agree with TRBD1. This CDR3 is 15 amino acids long. Per germline, CDR1 LGHNA and CDR2 YNFKEQ. The junction had 7 bases not matched to a gene; V was cut back by 0 bases and J by 6 bases. The CDR3 spells CASSQEQDRLSEAFF. Here the CDR3 DNA reads TGTGCCAGCAGCCAAGAGCAGGACAGGCTGTCTGAAGCTTTCTTT.

This clonotype has just a few counts. This chain connects TRBV3-1 to TRBJ2-7; D unresolved. V lost 4 bases, J lost 2 bases, and 9 bases lay in between. This CDR3 region has 13 residues. From germline, CDR1 is LGHDT and CDR2 YNNKEL (reference sequence). This chain's CDR3 is CASSRDFTYEQYF. In DNA, the CDR3 is TGTGCCAGCAGCCGAGACTTCACCTACGAGCAGTACTTC.

Concerning this clonotype: This sequence may be a read error, since a much larger clone differs from it by one base. The chain combines TRBV29-1 with TRBJ2-3; 7 bases agree with TRBD1. Germline V gives CDR1 SQVTM, CDR2 ANQGSEA. The CDR3 runs to 14 residues. Trimming took 6 bases from V and 4 from J; bases not matched to a gene: 10. DNA of the CDR3: TGCAGCGTGAAGGGGGCCGGGACCGCAGATACGCAGTATTTT. Its protein is CSVKGAGTADTQYF.